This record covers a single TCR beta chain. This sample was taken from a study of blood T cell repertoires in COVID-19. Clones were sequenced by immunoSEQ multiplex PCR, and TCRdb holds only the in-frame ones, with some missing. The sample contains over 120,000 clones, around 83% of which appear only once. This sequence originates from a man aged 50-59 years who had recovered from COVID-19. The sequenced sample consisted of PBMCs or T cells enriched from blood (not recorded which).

The CDR3 coding sequence is TGTGCCAGTAGTCATGACAGGGGGGGCACTGAAGCTTTCTTT. Translating gives CASSHDRGGTEAFF. The chain links TRBV19 to TRBJ1-1, with 9 bases aligning to TRBD1. Germline V gene data show CDR1 as LNHDA and CDR2 as SQIVND (reference sequence). The CDR3 runs 14 residues. With V trimmed by 5 bases and J by 4 bases, 5 bases remained unmatched.